This T cell receptor beta chain stems from a study of blood T cell repertoires in COVID-19. In the source study's methods: Using reference gene primer amplification, nucleated cell counts were estimated. Assay used: immunoSEQ multiplex PCR; TCRdb lists only in-frame clones, some missing. The V and J calls and clone size come from that table; D and trimming were worked out from the DNA. The repertoire holds 55,000 to 65,000 clones, with 90% as singletons. Trimming took 3 bases from V and 8 from J, leaving 13 bases between them. The V gene's germline CDR1 is LNHDA and CDR2 SQIVND (reference sequence). This CDR3 contains 13 residues.

The source of this sequence is a woman older than 75 with active COVID-19. What was sequenced was peripheral blood. This chain links TRBV19 with TRBJ1-2; D is ambiguous. CDR3: CASSINGEGGYTF. DNA of the CDR3: TGTGCCAGTAGTATTAACGGGGAAGGCGGCTACACCTTC.